The text below deals with one T cell receptor beta chain. Its antigen target is currently unknown. Base quality data are lacking; no much larger clone is found one base away. The sample is drawn from a study of OX40 agonist ivuxolimab in advanced cancers. Some background on the complete study: Ivuxolimab, which targeted the costimulatory receptor OX40 (CD134), was an agonistic, fully human IgG2 monoclonal antibody. Intravenous ivuxolimab was administered to patients every 2 weeks at six dose levels: 0.01, 0.1, 0.3, 1.5, 3 and 10 mg/kg. Among the approximately 54 dose-escalation patients, 19 had hepatocellular carcinoma, some 15 melanoma, 9 renal cell carcinoma and 9 head and neck cancer. A male proportion of about 79% and a mean age of 60 years, ranging from about 23 to 90, were recorded for the dose-escalation cohort. Prior anti-PD-1, anti-PD-L1 or anti-CTLA-4 therapy was permitted, and checkpoint inhibitors had been received by less than 45% of dose-escalation patients. Partial responses occurred in three dose-escalation patients, of whom one had hepatocellular carcinoma and two had cutaneous melanoma. Peripheral TCRbeta sequencing was intended to test whether TCR sequence diversity was altered and clonal T-cell expansion was caused by ivuxolimab. The paper reports the monotherapy dose-escalation portion (N of about 54 patients) of the phase I ivuxolimab trial.

The trial excluded patients who had a history of autoimmune disease or who were on systemic immunosuppression. Peripheral blood for TCR sequencing was collected from all dose cohorts at baseline, on cycle 4 day 1, and on cycle 7 day 1. The samples were taken from a phase I, first-in-human, multicenter, open-label dose-escalation trial of ivuxolimab. Adults with locally advanced or metastatic head and neck squamous cell, hepatocellular, melanoma or renal cell carcinoma were enrolled in the trial. Before TCR sequencing, CD4+ T cells and CD8+ T cells were sorted from peripheral blood as separate populations. Findings and caveats that apply to the study as a whole: After ivuxolimab, expanded clones were on average more numerous among CD8+ T cells than among CD4+ T cells. In the 0.1-3.0 mg/kg groups, partial responders had among the lowest normalized peripheral clonal expansion, particularly in CD8+ T cells. Low levels of normalized T-cell clonal expansion were also seen in some patients who did not respond. At doses of 0.1 to 3.0 mg/kg, clonal expansion of both CD4+ and CD8+ T cells in blood was seen between baseline and week 6. The antigen specificity of the clonally expanded peripheral T cells was not determined.

Genomic DNA was extracted from sorted cells for sequencing of the TCRbeta CDR3 region. TCRbeta CDR3 regions were sequenced using the immunoSEQ Assay. TCRdb holds this immuneACCESS table with in-frame rearrangements only. Some clones are missing; in checked studies, unresolved V genes explain under half, and the rest has no known cause. This sample is represented by over 55,000 clones; around 77% of them were singletons. Of the sample, roughly 6.3% is held by the ten largest clones. The TCR sequence derives from an adult with an advanced solid tumor such as melanoma, head and neck, liver or kidney cancer. The sequences come from CD4+ or CD8+ T cells sorted from blood, collected in a trial of the OX40 agonist ivuxolimab.

The nucleotide sequence is TGTGCCAGCAGTTACGGGCCAGGGGCTGGAAACACCATATATTTT. Its translation is CASSYGPGAGNTIYF. In this chain, TRBV6-6 is recombined with TRBJ1-3; TRBD1 is perhaps the D gene, given 6 matching bases. Taken from the germline V gene (reference sequence), the CDR1 and CDR2 loops are MNHNY and SVGAGI. There are 15 amino acids in the CDR3, from cysteine to phenylalanine inclusive. Of the read, only the CDR3 DNA is kept; its 45 bases are in frame from base 1. The germline ends are 10 bases apart after V is trimmed by 2 bases and J by 2 bases.